This T cell receptor (beta chain) comes out of a study of blood T cell repertoires in COVID-19. Study as a whole: There were acute and convalescent COVID-19 samples, and they came from the United States, Italy and Spain. The analysed material was cDNA or gDNA that came from T cells, B-cell-depleted T cells, or PBMCs.

In the authors' methods: Reference gene primer amplification gave nucleated cell count estimates. The method was immunoSEQ multiplex PCR; TCRdb's version includes in-frame clones alone and lacks a portion of them. V, J and clone size are those of that table, while D and trimming were read from the DNA. This sample has a few hundred thousand clones; 70% to 90% occur once, and the top ten carry 6% to 9%. This CDR3 is built from 16 residues. J gave up 1 base and V 4 bases, and 8 bases lay outside the gene matches. Germline CDR1 and CDR2: SGDLS and YYNGEE. Sequencing was done on a sample of peripheral blood. The chain carries TRBV9 and TRBJ1-2; 9 bases fit TRBD1. The TCR sequence derives from a human donor in a cohort sampled during active COVID-19. The DNA of the CDR3 is TGTGCCAGCAGCCCCAGGGACAGGGTGGATAACTATGGCTACACCTTC. Translated, it gives CASSPRDRVDNYGYTF.